The clone carrying this TCR beta chain was picked up many times. The sample is drawn from a study of molecular identifiers for immune sequencing clone quantification. TCRdb recomputed calls from the PCR reads with MiXCR, one row per CDR3 protein. The sample records 90,000 or so distinct CDR3 sequences, roughly a fifth being singletons. CDR1 is SEHNR, CDR2 FQNEAQ, per germline (reference sequence). Losses at the gene ends were 5 bases for V and 8 bases for J; bases not matched to a gene: 6. This CDR3 comprises 13 residues. This chain links TRBV7-9 with TRBJ1-1, with 9 bases fitting TRBD1. This sequence originates from a human donor in good health. Some libraries in this study had Jurkat cell RNA spiked in. The sample consisted of naive CD8+ T cells from blood, with Jurkat cell RNA spiked in. Subset meaning: FACS-sorted CD8+CD4-CCR7+CD45RA+ naive T cells. The CDR3 DNA sequence: TGTGCCAGCAGCCCCCGGGACAGGGACGAAGCTTTCTTT. Its translation is CASSPRDRDEAFF.